In this sample, the clone carrying this T cell receptor (beta chain) turned up a few times. What it binds is unknown. The entry originates in a study of CD8+CD57+ T cells in acquired aplastic anemia. Study-level findings and limits: Patients and controls turned out to have roughly 29 CD8+ CDR3 sequences in common.

Genomic DNA acted as the template from which TCR beta VDJ combination and CDR3 sequence profiling were carried out. TCRdb passed the reads through MiXCR, listing each CDR3 protein once. Found here are some 210,000 distinct CDR3 sequences, over 60% of them singletons; the top ten hold 29%. Sequenced: sorted CD4+, CD8+, or CD8+CD57+ T cells (not recorded which) from PBMCs. This receptor was taken from a human donor in good health.

CDR3 nucleotides: TGCAGCGCTGAGACAGATGACTACGAGCAGTACTTC. This encodes CSAETDDYEQYF. The V call is TRBV29-1, the J call TRBJ2-7, with D tentatively TRBD1 (5 bases). The CDR3 sequence is 12 residues long. Per the germline V gene, CDR1 is SQVTM and CDR2 is ANQGSEA. V was cut by 7 bases and J by 3 bases, with 13 bases left in between.